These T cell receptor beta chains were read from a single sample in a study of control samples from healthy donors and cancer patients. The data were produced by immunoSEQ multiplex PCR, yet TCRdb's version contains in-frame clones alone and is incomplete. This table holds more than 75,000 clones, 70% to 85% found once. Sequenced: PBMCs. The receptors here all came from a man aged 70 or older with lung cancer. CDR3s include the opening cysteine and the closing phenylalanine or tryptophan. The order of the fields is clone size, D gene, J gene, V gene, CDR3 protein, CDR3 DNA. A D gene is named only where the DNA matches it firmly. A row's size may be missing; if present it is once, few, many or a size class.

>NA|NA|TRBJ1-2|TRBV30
CAWSVGASGYTF
TGTGCCTGGAGTGTGGGGGCAAGTGGCTACACCTTC
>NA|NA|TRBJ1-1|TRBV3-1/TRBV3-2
CANSQGPGRAFF
TGTGCCAACAGCCAAGGCCCCGGAAGGGCTTTCTTT
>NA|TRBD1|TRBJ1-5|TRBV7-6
CASSPTGVKDQPQHF
TGTGCCAGCAGCCCGACAGGGGTTAAGGATCAGCCCCAGCATTTT
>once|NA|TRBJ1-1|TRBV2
CASSSSGFTEAFF
TGTGCCAGCAGTTCCTCCGGGTTTACTGAAGCTTTCTTT
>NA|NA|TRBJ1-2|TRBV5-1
CASSLGRHIDGYTF
TGCGCCAGCAGCTTGGGCCGACATATCGATGGCTACACCTTC
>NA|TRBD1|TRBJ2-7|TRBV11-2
CASSLDFVTGGEQYF
TGTGCCAGCAGCTTAGATTTTGTGACAGGGGGCGAGCAGTACTTC
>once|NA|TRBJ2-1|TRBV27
CASSLRLREVNEQFF
TGTGCCAGCAGTTTACGGCTCCGTGAGGTTAATGAGCAGTTCTTC
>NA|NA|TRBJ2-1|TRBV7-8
CASRIRIREFGNEQFF
TGTGCCAGCAGAATACGGATCAGGGAGTTTGGAAATGAGCAGTTCTTC
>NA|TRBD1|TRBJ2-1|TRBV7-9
CASSEDRGRLDEQFF
TGTGCCAGCAGCGAGGACAGGGGCCGTCTCGATGAGCAGTTCTTC
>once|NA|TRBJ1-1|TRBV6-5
CASMRSGVGTEAFF
TGTGCCAGCATGAGGTCGGGGGTGGGGACTGAAGCTTTCTTT
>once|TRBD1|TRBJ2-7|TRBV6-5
CASTAETGAYEQYF
TGTGCCAGCACAGCTGAGACAGGGGCCTACGAGCAGTACTTC
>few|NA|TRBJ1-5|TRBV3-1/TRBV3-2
CASSPGLGKPQHF
TGTGCCAGCAGCCCCGGCCTTGGGAAGCCCCAGCATTTT
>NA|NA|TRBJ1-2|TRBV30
CAWSVPGRGYTF
TGTGCCTGGAGTGTCCCGGGACGTGGCTACACCTTC
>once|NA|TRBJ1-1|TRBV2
CASSRGLLSEAFF
TGTGCCAGCAGTCGGGGTTTACTCTCTGAAGCTTTCTTT
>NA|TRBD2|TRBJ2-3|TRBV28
CASSLAGVTDTQYF
TGTGCCAGCAGTCTGGCGGGGGTGACAGATACGCAGTATTTT
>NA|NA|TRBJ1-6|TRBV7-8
CASSLLGGRASDSPLHF
TGTGCCAGCAGCTTATTGGGGGGGCGCGCGTCGGATTCACCCCTCCACTTT
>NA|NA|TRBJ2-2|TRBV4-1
CASSHSVSWELFF
TGCGCCAGCAGCCATTCAGTCTCCTGGGAGCTGTTTTTT
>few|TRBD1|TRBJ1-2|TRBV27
CASSTRDRGAPNYGYTF
TGTGCCAGCAGTACTCGGGACAGGGGAGCCCCTAACTATGGCTACACCTTC
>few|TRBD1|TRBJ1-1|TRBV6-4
CASRDSSKGTEAFF
TGTGCCAGTAGGGACAGTTCGAAGGGCACTGAAGCTTTCTTT
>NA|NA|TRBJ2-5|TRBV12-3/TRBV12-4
CASSLSGEETQYF
TGTGCCAGCAGTTTATCGGGAGAAGAGACCCAGTACTTC
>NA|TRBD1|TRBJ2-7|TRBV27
CASSRLGTGGDEQYF
TGTGCCAGCAGTCGACTCGGGACAGGGGGGGACGAGCAGTACTTC
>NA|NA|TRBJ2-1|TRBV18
CASSPSSSYNEQFF
TGTGCCAGCTCACCATCGAGCTCCTACAATGAGCAGTTCTTC
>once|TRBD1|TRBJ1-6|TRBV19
CASNRDSSYNSPLHF
TGTGCCAGTAACCGGGACAGCTCCTATAATTCACCCCTCCACTTT
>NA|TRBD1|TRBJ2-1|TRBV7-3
CASSAAGTAVFSYNEQFF
TGTGCCAGCAGCGCCGCCGGGACAGCGGTCTTCTCCTACAATGAGCAGTTCTTC
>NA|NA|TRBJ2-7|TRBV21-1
CASSPCPRDRGAYEQYF
TGTGCCAGCAGCCCATGCCCCCGGGACAGGGGTGCCTACGAGCAGTACTTC
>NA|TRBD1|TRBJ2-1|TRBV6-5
CASSDPGQEQFF
TGTGCCAGCAGCGATCCGGGACAGGAGCAGTTCTTC
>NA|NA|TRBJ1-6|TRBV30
CAWTGDRRENSPLHF
TGTGCCTGGACGGGCGACAGAAGGGAAAATTCACCCCTCCACTTT
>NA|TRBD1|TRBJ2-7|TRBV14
CASSRDRGGYEQYF
TGTGCCAGCAGTAGGGACAGGGGCGGCTACGAGCAGTACTTC
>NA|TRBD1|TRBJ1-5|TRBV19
CASSRATGYQPQHF
TGTGCCAGTAGTCGTGCGACAGGGTATCAGCCCCAGCATTTT
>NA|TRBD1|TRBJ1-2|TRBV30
CAWSKALGGDRFYGYTF
TGTGCCTGGAGTAAGGCCCTTGGTGGGGACAGGTTCTATGGCTACACCTTC
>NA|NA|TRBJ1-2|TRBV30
CAWSKPRGGYGYTF
TGTGCCTGGAGCAAGCCCCGGGGGGGATATGGCTACACCTTC
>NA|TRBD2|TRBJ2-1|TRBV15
CATSRVAGGYNEQFF
TGTGCCACCAGCAGAGTGGCGGGGGGCTACAATGAGCAGTTCTTC
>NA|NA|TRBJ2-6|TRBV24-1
CATSGRKTPTGANVLTF
TGTGCCACTAGTGGGCGGAAAACCCCCACTGGGGCCAACGTCCTGACTTTC
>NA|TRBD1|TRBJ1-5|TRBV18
CASSPFGDREGSQHF
TGTGCCAGCTCACCATTTGGGGACAGGGAAGGATCCCAGCATTTT
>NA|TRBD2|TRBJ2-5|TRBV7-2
CASSLGGAGGPKETQYF
TGTGCCAGCAGCTTAGGGGGTGCGGGGGGGCCTAAAGAGACCCAGTACTTC
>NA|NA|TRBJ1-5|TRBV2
CASSSGAGQQPQHF
TGTGCCAGCAGCAGCGGGGCCGGTCAGCAGCCCCAGCATTTT
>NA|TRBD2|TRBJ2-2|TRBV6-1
CASSEWISGGWNTGELFF
TGTGCCAGCAGTGAATGGATTAGCGGGGGATGGAACACCGGGGAGCTGTTTTTT
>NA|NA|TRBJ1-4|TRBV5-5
CASSLVPGANEKLFF
TGTGCCAGCAGCTTGGTCCCGGGAGCTAATGAAAAACTGTTTTTT
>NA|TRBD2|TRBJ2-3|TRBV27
CASSPFSGGPDTQYF
TGTGCCAGCAGTCCTTTTAGCGGGGGGCCAGATACGCAGTATTTT
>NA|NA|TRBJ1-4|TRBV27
CASSRYPGTNEKLFF
TGTGCCAGCAGTCGCTATCCCGGAACTAATGAAAAACTGTTTTTT
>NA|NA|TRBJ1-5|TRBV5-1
CASSLEEGQPQHF
TGCGCCAGCAGTCTGGAGGAAGGTCAGCCCCAGCATTTT
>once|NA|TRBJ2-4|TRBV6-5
CASERPSGNIQYF
TGTGCCAGCGAGCGTCCGTCGGGAAACATTCAGTACTTC
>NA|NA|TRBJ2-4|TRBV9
CASSVGPKNIQYF
TGTGCCAGCAGCGTAGGGCCCAAAAACATTCAGTACTTC
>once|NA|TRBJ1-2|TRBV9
CASSASRGYGYTF
TGTGCCAGCAGCGCTAGTCGGGGGTATGGCTACACCTTC
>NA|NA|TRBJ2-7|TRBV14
CASSPGGSREQYF
TGTGCCAGCAGCCCCGGGGGAAGTAGAGAGCAGTACTTC
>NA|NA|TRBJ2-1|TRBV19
CASSRRTPAYNEQFF
TGTGCCAGTAGTCGCCGGACTCCTGCCTACAATGAGCAGTTCTTC
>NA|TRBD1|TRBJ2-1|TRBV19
CASSSGTGKYNEQFF
TGTGCCAGTAGTTCCGGGACAGGGAAATACAATGAGCAGTTCTTC
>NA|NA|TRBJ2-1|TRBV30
CAWSVLREQFF
TGTGCCTGGAGTGTACTCCGGGAGCAGTTCTTC